These 29 T cell receptor beta chains were sequenced from one sample in a study of beta chain features in type 1 diabetes. Whole-study findings and limits: TCRB CDR3 length was moderately but significantly reduced in all four CD4+ subsets of Type 1 diabetes patients.

The antigens of these receptors remain unknown. Of the isolated RNA, all was reverse transcribed, and so the sequenced material was expressed TCRB transcripts. The assay was immunoSEQ multiplex PCR, and TCRdb's table has in-frame clones only and misses some. This sample yields more than 550,000 clones, of which 11% to 15% are seen a single time; approximately 0.039% belongs to the top ten. Sequencing input: naive CD4+ T cells from blood. These TCRs come from a man between 18 and 35 years old with type 1 diabetes.

Concerning this clone itself: Within the sample, other DNA sequences also encode this same CDR3. The J gene is TRBJ2-5, the V gene TRBV6-1; a possible D gene is TRBD2 (5 bases). Germline V gene sequence: CDR1 MNHNS, CDR2 SASEGT. The CDR3 length is 11 residues. Trimming removed 4 bases from V and 5 bases from J, with 5 bases in between. CDR3 protein: CASSGEETQYF. As DNA, the CDR3 is TGTGCCAGCAGTGGGGAGGAGACCCAGTACTTC.

This clone was seen a handful of times. The chain uses TRBV27 and TRBJ1-1; D is ambiguous. In germline, CDR1 is MNHEY, CDR2 SMNVEV (reference sequence). V was trimmed by 2 bases and J by 4 bases, leaving 14 bases between them. There are 15 residues in the CDR3. The CDR3 region has the DNA TGTGCCAGCAGTTTAGCCGGGTCGGGCGGCACTGAAGCTTTCTTT. Its protein product is CASSLAGSGGTEAFF.

This clone was detected many times. The CDR3: CASSFGLGNYGYTF. The CDR3 DNA follows: TGTGCCAGCAGCTTCGGCCTGGGGAACTATGGCTACACCTTC. V is TRBV13 and J is TRBJ1-2; D is undetermined. CDR3 length: 14 amino acids. V dropped 3 bases and J dropped 2 bases, with 10 bases sitting between them. Germline V gives CDR1 PRHDT, CDR2 FYEKMQ (reference sequence).

This clone was observed a few times. The chain couples TRBV7-2 to TRBJ2-2; 12 positions agree with TRBD1. Germline CDR1 SGHTA, CDR2 FQGNSA. J gave up 7 bases and V 6 bases, and 6 bases lay outside the gene matches. This CDR3 contains 15 residues. As DNA, the CDR3 is TGTGCCAGCAGTTCCGGGACAGGGGGCGTCGGGGAGCTGTTTTTT. It yields the protein CASSSGTGGVGELFF. The full variable domain, its missing parts supplied by reference TRBV7-2 and TRBJ2-2, is GAGVSQSPSNKVTEKGKDVELRCDPISGHTALYWYRQSLGQGLEFLIYFQGNSAPDKSGLPSDRFSAERTGGSVSTLTIQRTQQEDSAVYLCASSSGTGGVGELFFGEGSRLTVL.

The table lists this clone with a few counts. This chain joins TRBV25-1 and TRBJ1-2; the match to TRBD1 covers 9 bases. Germline CDR1 MGHDK, CDR2 SYGVNS. CDR3 length: 14 amino acids. V dropped 6 bases and J dropped 7; count of bases not matched to a gene: 9. The DNA for the CDR3 is TGTGCCAGCAGCCAACGCGGGACAGGGCGTGGCTACACCTTC. Its translation is CASSQRGTGRGYTF.

This clone was picked up a small number of times. The gene calls are TRBV7-8 and TRBJ2-4, with TRBD2 matching 15 bases. V lost 0 bases, J lost 1 base, and 4 bases stayed unmatched. The CDR3 contains 19 residues. Germline CDR1 SGHVS, CDR2 FQNEAQ. CDR3 coding DNA: TGTGCCAGCAGCTTAGCCCGGACTAGCGGGGGGGCCGCCAAAAACATTCAGTACTTC. This encodes CASSLARTSGGAAKNIQYF. Together with reference TRBV7-8 and TRBJ2-4, the CDR3 gives the full variable domain: GAGVSQSPRYKVAKRGQDVALRCDPISGHVSLFWYQQALGQGPEFLTYFQNEAQLDKSGLPSDRFFAERPEGSVSTLKIQRTQQEDSAVYLCASSLARTSGGAAKNIQYFGAGTRLSVL.

This chain connects TRBV5-1 to TRBJ2-7, with 7 bases fitting TRBD1. The V gene end was trimmed by 0 bases and the J gene end by 7 bases; junction bases not matched to a gene: 13. This CDR3 contains 16 residues. Germline CDR1 and CDR2: SGHRS and YFSETQ. In DNA, the CDR3 is TGCGCCAGCAGCTTGGAAGGGACAGTCATCTCAGGGGAGCAGTACTTC. It translates to CASSLEGTVISGEQYF.

This clone was detected only a few times. V gene TRBV4-3 combines with J gene TRBJ2-1; D is unclear. Germline-derived CDR1 and CDR2 are LGHNA and YSLEER. V lost 0 bases to trimming and J lost 12 bases, with 12 bases between them. The CDR3 has 13 amino acids. CDR3 in DNA: TGCGCCAGCAGCCAAGAGAACCAACTCGGGCAGTTCTTC. Amino acids: CASSQENQLGQFF.

This clone was counted between two and nine times. Sequence at one end of the junction differs from germline and may be a read error. The chain recombines TRBV5-4 with TRBJ1-1, with TRBD1 matching over 12 bases. Germline V gene lookup returns CDR1 SGHNT and CDR2 YYREEE (reference sequence). The CDR3 is made up of 13 amino acids. CDR3 amino acids: CASNLGQGAVAFF. The CDR3 nucleotides are TGTGCCAGCAACTTGGGACAGGGGGCAGTAGCTTTCTTT.

The V and J genes are TRBV14 and TRBJ2-7; a weak D match, TRBD1 (7 bases). Trimming shortened V by 2 bases and J by 4 bases, and 18 bases separated the two germline ends. CDR3 size: 16 residues. Germline values: CDR1 SGHDN, CDR2 FVKESK. CDR3 nucleotide sequence: TGTGCCAGCAGCCAACTCCTGGAGGGGGCTAGGTACGAGCAGTACTTC. Translating gives CASSQLLEGARYEQYF.

This clone turned up a few times. The V gene is TRBV30, the J gene TRBJ1-1; D is unresolved. The CDR3 runs 12 residues. Trimming cost V 1 base and J 9 bases, with 12 bases left between them. Germline CDR1 GTSNPN, CDR2 SVGIG (reference sequence). The CDR3 loop reads CAWSEASPQAFF. The CDR3 bases are TGTGCCTGGAGTGAAGCCAGCCCCCAAGCTTTCTTT.

V and J are TRBV30 and TRBJ2-1; 12 nucleotides align to TRBD2. Germline values: CDR1 GTSNPN, CDR2 SVGIG (reference sequence). J gave up 8 bases and V 3 bases, and 2 bases lay outside the gene matches. The length of the CDR3 is 13 residues. The CDR3 region is CAWSGLAGYEQFF. The CDR3 region has the DNA TGTGCCTGGAGCGGACTAGCGGGATATGAGCAGTTCTTC.

There are a few counts of this clone. The chain recombines TRBV21-1 with TRBJ2-4. TRBV21-1 is a pseudogene segment. CDR3 length: 14 residues. The CDR3: CASSKAGVVDIQYF. CDR3 DNA sequence: TGTGCCAGCAGCAAAGCGGGGGTAGTGGACATTCAGTACTTC.

This clone has just a few counts. Relative to the germline gene, one junction end is altered; a read error may explain this. The chain combines TRBV28 with TRBJ1-2; 7 bases align to TRBD1. The CDR3 consists of 14 residues. CDR1 and CDR2 (germline): MDHEN, SYDVKM. The DNA for the CDR3 is TGTGCCAGCAGTCCCCGACAGGGTAACTCTGGCTACACCTTC. Translation gives CASSPRQGNSGYTF.

This clone has only a few counts. This chain links TRBV9 with TRBJ2-1, with TRBD2 as a possible D gene (5 bases). V lost 4 bases, J lost 9 bases, and 11 bases lay in between. Germline loops: CDR1 SGDLS, CDR2 YYNGEE. The CDR3 has 12 amino acids. CDR3 amino acids: CASSLVLGEQFF. CDR3 DNA: TGTGCCAGCAGCTTAGTACTAGGTGAGCAGTTCTTC. Combining the CDR3 with reference TRBV9 and TRBJ2-1 gives the whole variable domain DSGVTQTPKHLITATGQRVTLRCSPRSGDLSVYWYQQSLDQGLQFLIQYYNGEERAKGNILERFSAQQFPDLHSELNLSSLELGDSALYFCASSLVLGEQFFGPGTRLTVL.

The chain combines TRBV28 with TRBJ1-5; D might be TRBD1 (6 bases). CDR3 size: 12 residues. Germline V gene lookup returns CDR1 MDHEN and CDR2 SYDVKM. V lost 6 bases to trimming and J lost 5 bases, with 8 bases between them. DNA of the CDR3: TGTGCCAGCAGCCAGGGGTATCAGCCCCAGCATTTT. Protein sequence: CASSQGYQPQHF.

The gene calls are TRBV25-1 and TRBJ1-2; D is ambiguous. The CDR3 extends over 15 amino acids. From germline, CDR1 is MGHDK and CDR2 SYGVNS. The ends were cut back, 4 bases at V and 7 bases at J, with 19 bases in the middle. The CDR3 DNA follows: TGTGCCAGCAGTGCTGTCGGAGGCCCTGGCTCTGGCTACACCTTC. Translation: CASSAVGGPGSGYTF.

This clone has a handful of counts. The rearrangement joins TRBV30 to TRBJ1-2, with D perhaps TRBD1 (5 bases). The CDR3 runs 14 residues. The germline gives CDR1 GTSNPN, CDR2 SVGIG (reference sequence). V lost 0 bases and J lost 8, with 16 bases in between. CDR3: CAWSVLFPGQGYTF. The CDR3 region has the DNA TGTGCCTGGAGTGTACTTTTTCCGGGGCAGGGCTACACCTTC. The full variable domain, with the rest looked up from reference TRBV30 and TRBJ1-2, is SQTIHQWPATLVQPVGSPLSLECTVEGTSNPNLYWYRQAAGRGLQLLFYSVGIGQISSEVPQNLSASRPQDRQFILSSKKLLLSDSGFYLCAWSVLFPGQGYTFGSGTRLTVV.

The chain recombines TRBV19 with TRBJ2-7, with a weak D call TRBD1 (5 bases). V lost 6 bases and J lost 3, with 12 bases in between. The germline V gene has CDR1 LNHDA and CDR2 SQIVND (reference sequence). The CDR3 loop spans 13 amino acids. The CDR3 is CASRSAQGYEQYF. The CDR3 DNA follows: TGTGCCAGTAGAAGCGCTCAGGGCTACGAGCAGTACTTC.

The chain has TRBV30 and TRBJ1-4; D is ambiguous. The germline gives CDR1 GTSNPN, CDR2 SVGIG (reference sequence). CDR3 length: 14 amino acids. Trimming took 2 bases from V and 1 from J, leaving 8 bases between them. CDR3 in amino acids: CAWSLGGTNEKLFF. DNA for the CDR3: TGTGCCTGGAGTCTGGGCGGAACTAATGAAAAACTGTTTTTT.

This chain connects TRBV2 to TRBJ2-5; either TRBD1 or TRBD2 may supply D (5 bases each). The V end was cut by 3 bases, the J end by 4 bases, with 12 bases between. This CDR3 is built from 14 residues. Germline V lookup: CDR1 SNHLY, CDR2 FYNNEI. CDR3 coding DNA: TGTGCCAGCAGTGACGGGGCGGGCGGAGAGACCCAGTACTTC. Translated: CASSDGAGGETQYF.

This clone was recorded a few times. This chain uses TRBV7-9 with TRBJ2-1; TRBD2 matches at 8 bases. The germline CDR1 and CDR2 sequences are SEHNR and FQNEAQ (reference sequence). The trim removed 1 base at V and 7 bases at J, leaving 9 bases unmatched. The CDR3 sequence is 16 residues long. Here the CDR3 DNA reads TGTGCCAGCAGCTTAGTAGCCGGGAGGGCCAAGAATGAGCAGTTCTTC. Translated: CASSLVAGRAKNEQFF.

A few counts support this clone. This chain joins TRBV6-5 and TRBJ2-6, with D possibly being TRBD2 (5 bases). Germline CDR1 and CDR2: MNHEY and SVGAGI. V lost 5 bases to trimming and J lost 4 bases, with 9 bases between them. The CDR3 loop spans 14 amino acids. This chain's CDR3 is CASSRGIGANVLTF. The CDR3 bases are TGTGCCAGCAGTCGGGGAATCGGGGCCAACGTCCTGACTTTC.

This clone was counted a few times. The chain uses TRBV19 and TRBJ1-5; D may be TRBD1 (6 bases). The CDR3 spans 15 residues. Per germline, CDR1 LNHDA and CDR2 SQIVND (reference sequence). Trimming pared 3 bases from V and 1 base from J, leaving 10 bases between. CDR3 bases: TGTGCCAGTAGTATTTGGGGGCGAAGCAATCAGCCCCAGCATTTT. This encodes CASSIWGRSNQPQHF.

The sample holds a few counts of this clone. The chain uses TRBV4-1 and TRBJ2-4; the D gene is possibly TRBD2 (5 bases). Germline V gives CDR1 MGHRA, CDR2 YSYEKL. V dropped 4 bases and J dropped 0 bases, with 22 bases sitting between them. The length of the CDR3 is 19 residues. For the CDR3, the DNA is TGCGCCAGCAGCCCTTCAAGACTAACGGGCTCCCTAGCCAAAAACATTCAGTACTTC. This translates into CASSPSRLTGSLAKNIQYF.

This clone was seen a handful of times. This chain joins TRBV13 and TRBJ1-5; TRBD1 matches 7 bases. The CDR3 covers 16 residues. Germline CDR1 reads PRHDT; CDR2 reads FYEKMQ (reference sequence). With 2 bases clipped from V and 2 bases from J, the junction kept 6 bases outside the gene matches. CDR3 protein: CASSLRGGIGNQPQHF. The CDR3 DNA sequence: TGTGCCAGCAGCTTACGAGGGGGCATCGGCAATCAGCCCCAGCATTTT.

The chain uses TRBV13 and TRBJ2-7; 7 bases are shared with TRBD1. The CDR3 is made up of 14 amino acids. J was trimmed by 3 bases and V by 4 bases; bases with no gene match: 6. CDR1 and CDR2 (germline): PRHDT, FYEKMQ (reference sequence). The DNA for the CDR3 is TGTGCCAGCAGCTCATCCCGGGACAGCTACGAGCAGTACTTC. This sequence encodes CASSSSRDSYEQYF.

This rearrangement joins TRBV5-6 to TRBJ1-1; unclear D gene. Germline CDR1 reads SGHDT; CDR2 reads YYEEEE. The CDR3 extends over 15 amino acids. V lost 3 bases, J lost 4 bases, and 16 bases lay in between. The CDR3 sequence is CASSSLDRAPTEAFF. CDR3 DNA: TGTGCCAGCAGCTCCCTCGACCGGGCGCCCACTGAAGCTTTCTTT.

The chain combines TRBV29-1 with TRBJ2-3; the D is unclear. Deletions cut 8 bases from V and 5 bases from J, with 20 bases between. Germline V CDR1 and CDR2: SQVTM, ANQGSEA. This CDR3 is 14 amino acids long. The CDR3: CSFSGRPPQDTQYF. The CDR3 DNA is TGCAGCTTTTCTGGTCGCCCACCACAAGATACGCAGTATTTT.